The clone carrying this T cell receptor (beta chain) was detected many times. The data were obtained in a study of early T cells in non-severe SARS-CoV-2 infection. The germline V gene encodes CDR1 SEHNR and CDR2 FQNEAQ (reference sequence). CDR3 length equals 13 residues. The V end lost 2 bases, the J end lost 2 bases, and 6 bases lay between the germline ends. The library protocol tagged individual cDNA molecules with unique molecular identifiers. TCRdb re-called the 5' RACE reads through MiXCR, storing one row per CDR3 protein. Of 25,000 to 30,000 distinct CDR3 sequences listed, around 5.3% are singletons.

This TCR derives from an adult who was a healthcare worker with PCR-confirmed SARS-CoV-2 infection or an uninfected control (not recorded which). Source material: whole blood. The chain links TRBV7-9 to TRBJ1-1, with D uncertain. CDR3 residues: CASSLKVNTEAFF. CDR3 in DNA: TGTGCCAGCAGCTTAAAGGTTAACACTGAAGCTTTCTTT.